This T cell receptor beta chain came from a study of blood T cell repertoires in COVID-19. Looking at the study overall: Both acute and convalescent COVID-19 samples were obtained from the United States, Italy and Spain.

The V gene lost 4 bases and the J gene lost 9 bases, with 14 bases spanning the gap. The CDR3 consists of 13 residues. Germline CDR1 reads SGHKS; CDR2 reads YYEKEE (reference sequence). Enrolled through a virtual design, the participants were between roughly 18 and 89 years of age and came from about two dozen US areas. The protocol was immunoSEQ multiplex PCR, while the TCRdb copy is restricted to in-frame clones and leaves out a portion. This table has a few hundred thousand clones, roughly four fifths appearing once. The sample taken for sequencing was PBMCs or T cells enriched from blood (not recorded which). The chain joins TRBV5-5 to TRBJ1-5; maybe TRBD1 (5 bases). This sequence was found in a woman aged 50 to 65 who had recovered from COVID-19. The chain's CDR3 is CASSPIGAWPQHF. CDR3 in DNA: TGTGCCAGCAGCCCAATAGGGGCTTGGCCCCAGCATTTT.